The 19 T cell receptor beta chains reported below all come from one sample, sequenced in a study of cytomegalovirus exposure and HLA in healthy donors. The PCR had 60 Vbeta and 13 Jbeta primers. Repertoires were generated with immunoSEQ multiplex PCR, while TCRdb's copy carries only in-frame clones and drops some. This sample has some 81,000 clones; around 70% occur once, and the top ten carry approximately 12%. Sequences were obtained from PBMCs. The receptors originated from a woman aged 40 to 49 in good health and CMV-seropositive.

The chain links TRBV5-6 to TRBJ2-3, with 12 bases that match TRBD2. CDR1 SGHDT and CDR2 YYEEEE come from the germline V gene. CDR3 size: 18 residues. V gave up 4 bases and J gave up 6 bases; unmatched junction bases: 15. The DNA of the CDR3 is TGTGCCAGCAGCGGCAGGCGACTAGCGGGAGACCTAGGGGATACGCAGTATTTT. Encoded protein: CASSGRRLAGDLGDTQYF.

The chain employs TRBV18 and TRBJ1-4; D is possibly TRBD1 (5 bases). CDR3 length: 15 amino acids. V lost 2 bases and J 0 bases, leaving 7 bases between the germline ends. The germline V gene encodes CDR1 KGHSH and CDR2 LQKENI. CDR3 bases: TGTGCCAGCTCACCAGACAGAGCAACTAATGAAAAACTGTTTTTT. Translating gives CASSPDRATNEKLFF.

This chain joins TRBV10-2 and TRBJ2-7; D is uncertain. Germline CDR1 is WSHSY and CDR2 is SAAADI. The CDR3 has 13 amino acids. Trimming pared 8 bases from V and 5 bases from J, leaving 16 bases between. CDR3 nucleotides: TGCGCCAGCCGAGTATTACGTCTTGACGAGCAGTACTTC. Translation: CASRVLRLDEQYF.

V and J are TRBV5-1 and TRBJ2-3; 10 bases match TRBD1. With 3 bases clipped from V and 4 bases from J, the junction kept 8 bases outside the gene matches. CDR1 and CDR2 (germline): SGHRS, YFSETQ. This CDR3 comprises 16 residues. This chain's CDR3 is CASSWRGQGSADTQYF. The CDR3 DNA is TGCGCCAGCAGCTGGAGGGGACAGGGGAGCGCAGATACGCAGTATTTT.

In its sample, this clone was seen a few times. The chain recombines TRBV6-5 with TRBJ1-5; D might be TRBD1 (6 bases). The V gene lost 8 bases and the J gene lost 1 base, with 12 bases spanning the gap. This CDR3 has 14 residues. From germline, CDR1 is MNHEY and CDR2 SVGAGI. CDR3 amino acids: CASQRGGSNQPQHF. The CDR3 nucleotides are TGTGCCAGCCAGAGGGGGGGAAGCAATCAGCCCCAGCATTTT.

This chain links TRBV6-5 with TRBJ2-7; possible D gene TRBD1, 5 bases. The CDR3 totals 11 residues. V was shortened by 6 bases and J by 3 bases, with 6 bases between the two germline ends. Germline V lookup: CDR1 MNHEY, CDR2 SVGAGI. In DNA, the CDR3 is TGTGCCAGCAGGGACAACTACGAGCAGTACTTC. It codes for CASRDNYEQYF.

Concerning this clone itself: The same CDR3 arises from other DNA sequences in this sample as well. V gene TRBV5-1 combines with J gene TRBJ2-2; the D gene is possibly TRBD1 (6 bases). This CDR3 has 15 amino acids. Trimming removed 4 bases from V and 0 bases from J, with 10 bases in between. CDR1 and CDR2 (germline): SGHRS, YFSETQ. CDR3 region: CASSPDSSNTGELFF. The CDR3 coding sequence is TGCGCCAGCAGCCCGGACAGTTCGAACACCGGGGAGCTGTTTTTT.

The rearrangement uses TRBV2 and TRBJ1-1; D unclear. Trimming shortened V by 6 bases and J by 1 base, and 15 bases separated the two germline ends. The CDR3 is made up of 15 amino acids. Per germline, CDR1 SNHLY and CDR2 FYNNEI. CDR3 sequence (DNA): TGTGCCAGCAGCCCAACGAGGGCCGGGAACACTGAAGCTTTCTTT. Protein: CASSPTRAGNTEAFF.

This rearrangement joins TRBV6-6 to TRBJ2-7; 7 bases line up with TRBD2. Germline V lookup: CDR1 MNHNY, CDR2 SVGAGI (reference sequence). With 8 bases clipped from V and 0 bases from J, the junction kept 13 bases outside the gene matches. There are 16 residues in the CDR3. CDR3 in DNA: TGTGCCAGCCGGGGGGAAACCGTCTCAAGCTCCTACGAGCAGTACTTC. Protein: CASRGETVSSSYEQYF.

This clone has only a few counts. The chain is built from TRBV10-3 and TRBJ1-1; 8 bases agree with TRBD1. V lost 4 bases, J lost 6 bases, and 7 bases stayed unmatched. Germline V gives CDR1 ENHRY, CDR2 SYGVKD. The CDR3 contains 14 residues. The CDR3 nucleotides read TGTGCCATCAGTGGTAACAGGGGGGACGCTGAAGCTTTCTTT. Its translation is CAISGNRGDAEAFF.

Points on this clone: This same CDR3 is encoded by further DNA sequences in the sample. The chain couples TRBV30 to TRBJ2-7, with D possibly TRBD1 on 5 matching bases. V was shortened by 3 bases and J by 5 bases, with 8 bases between the two germline ends. The CDR3 runs to 11 residues. In germline, CDR1 is GTSNPN, CDR2 SVGIG (reference sequence). CDR3 DNA sequence: TGTGCCTGGAGCCAGGGTAACGAGCAGTACTTC. It is translated as CAWSQGNEQYF.

This clone was observed a single time. This chain uses TRBV10-1 with TRBJ2-3; 11 positions match TRBD2. This CDR3 has 16 amino acids. CDR1 is WNHNN, CDR2 SYGVQD, per germline (reference sequence). V lost 6 bases to trimming and J lost 6 bases; unmatched junction nucleotides: 11. This CDR3 reads CASSAYSGREVDTQYF. CDR3 coding DNA: TGCGCCAGCAGCGCCTATAGCGGGAGGGAAGTGGATACGCAGTATTTT.

The chain joins TRBV5-6 to TRBJ1-1; D not certain. The CDR3 loop spans 13 amino acids. CDR1 SGHDT and CDR2 YYEEEE come from the germline V gene. Trimming took 3 bases from V and 1 from J, leaving 7 bases between them. CDR3 DNA sequence: TGTGCCAGCAGCTCCAAGCCGAACACTGAAGCTTTCTTT. It encodes CASSSKPNTEAFF.

The CDR3 DNA follows: TGTGCCAGTAGTCCCCAGACTAGCATTGCCGGGGAGCTGTTTTTT. This encodes CASSPQTSIAGELFF. V usage is TRBV19 and J usage is TRBJ2-2; 7 bases align to TRBD2. Per germline, CDR1 LNHDA and CDR2 SQIVND (reference sequence). Trimming cost V 5 bases and J 6 bases; bases outside gene matches: 9. CDR3 length equals 15 residues.

This chain uses TRBV7-6 with TRBJ2-1, with D unclear. The CDR3 extends over 15 amino acids. Trimming left V 1 base short and J 0 bases short, with 7 bases between. Germline CDR1 reads SGHVS; CDR2 reads FNYEAQ. The DNA of the CDR3 is TGTGCCAGCAGCTTAGGGAGCAGCTCCTACAATGAGCAGTTCTTC. This sequence encodes CASSLGSSSYNEQFF.

The rearrangement links TRBV6-5 to TRBJ2-1, with D perhaps matching TRBD2 (6 bases). V lost 2 bases and J 0 bases, leaving 11 bases between the germline ends. The germline CDR1 and CDR2 sequences are MNHEY and SVGAGI. The CDR3 is 16 residues long. This CDR3 is CASSYGRSSSYNEQFF. The CDR3 bases are TGTGCCAGCAGTTACGGGAGGTCAAGCTCCTACAATGAGCAGTTCTTC.

The chain employs TRBV19 and TRBJ1-4; 9 bases align to TRBD1. V gave up 3 bases and J gave up 5 bases; unmatched junction bases: 10. This CDR3 has 17 amino acids. Germline CDR1 LNHDA, CDR2 SQIVND (reference sequence). In DNA, the CDR3 is TGTGCCAGTAGTATCCTGGGCGCCGGGACAGGGAATGAAAAACTGTTTTTT. Encoded protein: CASSILGAGTGNEKLFF. The whole variable domain, remainder taken from reference TRBV19 and TRBJ1-4, is DGGITQSPKYLFRKEGQNVTLSCEQNLNHDAMYWYRQDPGQGLRLIYYSQIVNDFQKGDIAEGYSVSREKKESFPLTVTSAQKNPTAFYLCASSILGAGTGNEKLFFGSGTQLSVL.

This clone was recorded a few times. The chain joins TRBV19 to TRBJ1-5; TRBD1 aligns across 11 bases. V lost 5 bases to trimming and J lost 6 bases; unmatched junction nucleotides: 9. Germline loops: CDR1 LNHDA, CDR2 SQIVND (reference sequence). The CDR3 has 16 residues. The CDR3: CASSFHGQGAGQPQHF. CDR3 sequence (DNA): TGTGCCAGTAGTTTTCACGGACAGGGGGCGGGTCAGCCCCAGCATTTT. Based on the CDR3 plus reference TRBV19 and TRBJ1-5, the full variable domain is DGGITQSPKYLFRKEGQNVTLSCEQNLNHDAMYWYRQDPGQGLRLIYYSQIVNDFQKGDIAEGYSVSREKKESFPLTVTSAQKNPTAFYLCASSFHGQGAGQPQHFGDGTRLSIL.

Details on this clone: The DNA is left out, because the CDR3 cannot be placed on it with certainty; the CDR3 is given as TCRdb lists it. The chain employs TRBV10-2 and TRBJ1-2. Looked up from germline, CDR1 is WSHSY and CDR2 is SAAADI. The CDR3 extends over 15 residues, inclusive of both ends. The CDR3 sequence: CASSSGQGGIYGYTF.